This T cell receptor (beta chain) was sequenced during a study of CXCR3-negative and CXCR3-positive naive CD8 T cells. Triplicate sorts of under 350,000 cells per CD8+ subset. Whole-study findings and limits: Memory cells diverged, while naive CXCR3-positive and CXCR3-negative cells had similar TRBV-TRBJ usage. When CXCR3-positive naive cells were set against CXCR3-negative naive cells, the former had more hydrophobic TRB CDR3s. Whereas both naive subsets had comparably high diversity, memory CD8+ cells had much lower diversity.

To note about this clonotype: The antigen remains undetermined.

Germline lookup yields CDR1 SQVTM and CDR2 ANQGSEA. CDR3 size: 12 residues. Each TRB cDNA library was prepared by 5' RACE (with UMI labels). TCRdb re-called the 5' RACE reads and shows each CDR3 protein once, DNA omitted. The table lists 65,000 to 75,000 distinct CDR3 sequences, with nearly 1.5% in the top ten. Sequencing input: naive CXCR3- CD8+ T cells from blood. Subset denoted: CD45RO-CCR7+CD27+CD95- naive CD8+ T cells lacking CXCR3 (TNR3-). The V call is TRBV29-1, the J call TRBJ2-7. The receptor was derived from a human donor in good health. Some clones in this sample may be carry-over from other donors' samples. The CDR3 here is CSVETNSYEQYF.